Below, 13 T cell receptor beta chains from the same sample are listed, as sequenced in a study of shared clonotypes between healthy human individuals. Sequencing was performed with immunoSEQ multiplex PCR; in TCRdb, only in-frame clones are kept and a portion is missing. The sample yields 550,000 to 600,000 clones, about 80% seen once. The sequenced sample was PBMCs. The receptors stem from a woman in her forties in good health. Some clones in this sample may be carry-over from other donors' samples.

The genes are TRBV7-9 and TRBJ1-3; D ambiguous. There are 14 residues in the CDR3. V was cut by 5 bases and J by 4 bases, with 12 bases left in between. From germline, CDR1 is SEHNR and CDR2 FQNEAQ (reference sequence). The chain's CDR3 is CASSPRRLGNTIYF. The CDR3 DNA reads TGTGCCAGCAGCCCCCGGCGCTTGGGAAACACCATATATTTT.

This clone was recorded a few times. This chain joins TRBV5-1 and TRBJ1-4, with D perhaps TRBD1 (5 bases). This CDR3 contains 16 residues. The V gene lost 0 bases and the J gene lost 2 bases, with 11 bases spanning the gap. Germline V gives CDR1 SGHRS, CDR2 YFSETQ. Here the CDR3 DNA reads TGCGCCAGCAGCTTGGCCGGCAGGGCCACTAATGAAAAACTGTTTTTT. It is translated as CASSLAGRATNEKLFF.

This chain's CDR3 is CASSTGTGVPFGYGYTF. Written as DNA, the CDR3 is TGTGCCAGCAGTACCGGGACAGGGGTGCCGTTTGGCTATGGCTACACCTTC. The chain has TRBV28 and TRBJ1-2, with TRBD1 matching 10 bases. V was pared by 5 bases and J by 4 bases, with 13 bases of the junction left unmatched. Germline loops: CDR1 MDHEN, CDR2 SYDVKM. This CDR3 spans 17 amino acids.

The chain employs TRBV4-2 and TRBJ2-2, with D maybe TRBD1 (8 bases). Germline V gene sequence: CDR1 LGHNA, CDR2 YNFKEQ. The CDR3 is 17 residues long. Between the trimmed V and J ends, which lost 2 bases and 7 bases, there was a span of 20 bases. The CDR3: CASSQTGGTGNYGELFF. CDR3 bases: TGTGCCAGCAGCCAAACCGGGGGGACAGGAAATTACGGGGAGCTGTTTTTT.

This clone was counted a few times. The V gene is TRBV10-3, the J gene TRBJ1-2; no clear D gene. The CDR3 is made up of 12 amino acids. Germline values: CDR1 ENHRY, CDR2 SYGVKD. Trimming cost V 11 bases and J 5 bases, with 15 bases left between them. The chain's CDR3 is CAVSPEGYGYTF. As DNA, the CDR3 is TGTGCCGTATCACCCGAAGGATATGGCTACACCTTC.

This chain uses TRBV10-3 with TRBJ1-4; 7 bases are a match to TRBD1. This CDR3 contains 14 residues. After removal of 10 bases from V and 0 bases from J, the junction contained 5 bases not matched to a gene. Germline CDR1 is ENHRY and CDR2 is SYGVKD. The chain's CDR3 is CATSQGATNEKLFF. The DNA of the CDR3 is TGTGCCACTTCCCAGGGGGCAACTAATGAAAAACTGTTTTTT.

Points on this clone: One base separates it from a far larger clone, so it is likely a read error. V and J are TRBV4-3 and TRBJ2-4, with TRBD2 as a possible D gene (5 bases). Germline V gene data show CDR1 as LGHNA and CDR2 as YSLEER. Trimming shortened V by 1 base and J by 6 bases, and 10 bases separated the two germline ends. The CDR3 is 14 residues long. CDR3 loop: CASSQGTSRNIQYF. For the CDR3, the DNA is TGCGCCAGCAGCCAAGGTACTAGTAGAAACATTCAGTACTTC.

At least ten counts were recorded for this clone. This chain connects TRBV6-4 to TRBJ2-3, with 10 positions matching TRBD2. CDR3 length: 15 residues. The V and J ends lost 5 bases and 7 bases, in that order; junction bases with no gene match: 9. Germline V gene sequence: CDR1 MRHNA, CDR2 SNTAGT. The CDR3 region has the DNA TGTGCCAGCAGTCCTCTAGCGGGAGCCGAAAATACGCAGTATTTT. Translating it yields CASSPLAGAENTQYF.

The chain employs TRBV2 and TRBJ1-3; D not certain. V was pared by 4 bases and J by 9 bases, with 16 bases between. Germline V gives CDR1 SNHLY, CDR2 FYNNEI. The CDR3 totals 14 residues. For the CDR3, the DNA is TGTGCCAGCAGTGTGAGGCCCCTTGACGGCACCATATATTTT. It specifies CASSVRPLDGTIYF.

This chain joins TRBV10-3 and TRBJ2-1; 8 positions match TRBD1. There are 15 residues in the CDR3. CDR1 and CDR2 (germline): ENHRY, SYGVKD. Trimming removed 5 bases from V and 4 bases from J; junction bases left unmatched: 7. CDR3 bases: TGTGCCATCAGTCAGGGACAGGAAACATACAATGAGCAGTTCTTC. Encoded protein: CAISQGQETYNEQFF.

The chain combines TRBV6-5 with TRBJ2-2; 10 bases are shared with TRBD2. V lost 5 bases to trimming and J lost 6 bases; unmatched junction nucleotides: 6. The CDR3 runs 15 residues. Germline CDR1 MNHEY, CDR2 SVGAGI. For the CDR3, the DNA is TGTGCCAGCAGTCCCGGTCTAGCGGGAGCCGGGGAGCTGTTTTTT. Amino acids: CASSPGLAGAGELFF.

V usage is TRBV19 and J usage is TRBJ1-1; D remains ambiguous. CDR3 length: 15 residues. From germline, CDR1 is LNHDA and CDR2 SQIVND (reference sequence). V was clipped by 1 base and J by 5 bases, with 14 bases between them. This CDR3 is CASSIGPGWGTEAFF. CDR3 nucleotides: TGTGCCAGTAGTATAGGACCCGGATGGGGTACTGAAGCTTTCTTT.

The chain couples TRBV5-1 to TRBJ1-2; D uncertain. Trimming cost V 3 bases and J 8 bases, with 8 bases left between them. The CDR3 sequence is 11 residues long. Germline V lookup: CDR1 SGHRS, CDR2 YFSETQ. The CDR3 reads CASSWGGGYTF. The DNA of the CDR3 is TGCGCCAGCAGCTGGGGTGGGGGCTACACCTTC.